This T cell receptor beta chain was retrieved from a study of T cell responses to AZD1222 COVID-19 vaccine. Notes on the study in general: After the peak T cell response, and only then, were repertoires sampled.

The CDR3 is 11 amino acids. Trimming stripped 1 base from V and 7 bases from J, with 5 bases between. Germline assignment: CDR1 MDHEN and CDR2 SYDVKM. This clone was seen just once. Its antigen is undetermined. This table comes from immunoSEQ multiplex PCR, and its TCRdb copy is limited to in-frame clones, with some not included. The table includes about 140,000 clones, 80% to 95% detected once. The chain combines TRBV28 with TRBJ2-7; the D is unclear. The sequences come from peripheral blood, collected 28 days after the second AZD1222 dose. The TCR sequence derives from an adult who received the AZD1222 COVID-19 vaccine. The CDR3 reads CASSLSREQYF. CDR3 in DNA: TGTGCCAGCAGTTTATCCCGGGAGCAGTACTTC.